Following are 17 T cell receptor beta chains from one sample sequenced in a study of early T cells in non-severe SARS-CoV-2 infection. In TCRdb, the 5' RACE reads were re-called with MiXCR into one record per CDR3 protein. The table includes 70,000 to 95,000 distinct CDR3 sequences, around a tenth detected once. The sequencing input was whole blood. The source of these receptors is an adult who was a healthcare worker with PCR-confirmed SARS-CoV-2 infection or an uninfected control (not recorded which).

This clonotype was counted ten times or more. The rearrangement uses TRBV6-1 and TRBJ2-1; D is perhaps TRBD2 (6 bases). Germline assignment: CDR1 MNHNS and CDR2 SASEGT. CDR3 length: 15 residues. The V end was cut by 8 bases, the J end by 8 bases, with 22 bases between. CDR3 DNA sequence: TGTGCCAGCTCTTGGGGGGTCCTTACCGGATATGAGCAGTTCTTC. Protein sequence: CASSWGVLTGYEQFF.

This clonotype was recorded many times. This chain connects TRBV6-6 to TRBJ2-1, with 10 bases fitting TRBD2. The CDR3 has 15 amino acids. With 6 bases clipped from V and 5 bases from J, the junction kept 7 bases outside the gene matches. Looked up from germline, CDR1 is MNHNY and CDR2 is SVGAGI (reference sequence). The CDR3 is CASRALSGGDNEQFF. For the CDR3, the DNA is TGTGCCAGCAGGGCGCTCAGCGGGGGGGACAATGAGCAGTTCTTC.

Ten or more counts support this clonotype. The chain employs TRBV20-1 and TRBJ2-3; a possible D gene is TRBD2 (6 bases). The CDR3 runs 13 residues. Germline CDR1 DFQATT, CDR2 SNEGSKA (reference sequence). Trimming took 6 bases from V and 4 from J, leaving 14 bases between them. CDR3 bases: TGCAGTGCCCCTCTTTTAGCGGCAGATACGCAGTATTTT. Its translation: CSAPLLAADTQYF.

This clonotype was seen more than once but under ten times. The chain employs TRBV11-2 and TRBJ2-7; D is ambiguous. The V end was cut by 5 bases, the J end by 5 bases, with 25 bases between. Germline CDR1 and CDR2: SGHAT and FQNNGV. This CDR3 comprises 17 residues. CDR3 nucleotides: TGTGCCAGCAGCACCCGACCGACCGTCATGAAAGGCCACGAGCAGTACTTC. Protein sequence: CASSTRPTVMKGHEQYF.

The chain combines TRBV28 with TRBJ1-2, with D uncertain. V lost 8 bases and J lost 4, with 11 bases in between. The germline CDR1 and CDR2 sequences are MDHEN and SYDVKM. The CDR3 loop spans 12 amino acids. The CDR3 coding sequence is TGTGCCAGCCGACGGGATCTCTATGGCTACACCTTC. Protein sequence: CASRRDLYGYTF.

This chain connects TRBV9 to TRBJ2-1; D remains unclear. V was trimmed by 0 bases and J by 8 bases, leaving 15 bases between them. The CDR3 runs 15 residues. Germline lookup yields CDR1 SGDLS and CDR2 YYNGEE. DNA for the CDR3: TGTGCCAGCAGCGTAGTTGCTCGGAGCTCGGATGAGCAGTTCTTC. Its translation: CASSVVARSSDEQFF.

The sample holds many counts of this clonotype. The chain combines TRBV2 with TRBJ2-5, with D perhaps matching TRBD2 (5 bases). CDR3 length equals 14 residues. Germline CDR1 is SNHLY and CDR2 is FYNNEI. V was cut by 3 bases and J by 2 bases, with 10 bases left in between. CDR3 amino acids: CASSDGGSQETQYF. The CDR3 DNA follows: TGTGCCAGCAGTGATGGTGGGAGTCAAGAGACCCAGTACTTC.

This clonotype was counted at least ten times. The gene calls are TRBV20-1 and TRBJ2-1; 11 bases map to TRBD2. V was clipped by 4 bases and J by 3 bases; unmatched bases: 5. The CDR3 spans 15 residues. Germline-derived CDR1 and CDR2 are DFQATT and SNEGSKA (reference sequence). CDR3: CSATQLAGVYNEQFF. The CDR3 DNA sequence: TGCAGTGCTACGCAACTAGCGGGAGTCTACAATGAGCAGTTCTTC.

V usage is TRBV11-2 and J usage is TRBJ2-3; no definite D call. V was pared by 1 base and J by 4 bases, with 21 bases between. CDR1 SGHAT and CDR2 FQNNGV come from the germline V gene. This CDR3 contains 18 residues. CDR3 residues: CASSLVLGAPGRPDTQYF. CDR3 DNA: TGTGCCAGCAGCTTAGTTTTGGGCGCGCCTGGTAGACCAGATACGCAGTATTTT. The full variable domain, with the rest looked up from reference TRBV11-2 and TRBJ2-3, is EAGVAQSPRYKIIEKRQSVAFWCNPISGHATLYWYQQILGQGPKLLIQFQNNGVVDDSQLPKDRFSAERLKGVDSTLKIQPAKLEDSAVYLCASSLVLGAPGRPDTQYFGPGTRLTVL.

This clonotype has a handful of counts. The rearrangement uses TRBV5-1 and TRBJ2-2; no firm D call. Trimming took 0 bases from V and 6 from J, leaving 9 bases between them. Germline values: CDR1 SGHRS, CDR2 YFSETQ. This CDR3 is built from 14 residues. The chain's CDR3 is CASSLEPASGELFF. The CDR3 region has the DNA TGCGCCAGCAGCTTGGAACCAGCCTCCGGGGAGCTGTTTTTT.

This clonotype has ten or more counts. V is TRBV2 and J is TRBJ1-5; 9 nucleotides align to TRBD1. Unmatched junction bases numbered 5, after V lost 5 bases and J lost 6 bases. Germline assignment: CDR1 SNHLY and CDR2 FYNNEI. The CDR3 runs 14 residues. Here the CDR3 reads CASSPTGGRQPQHF. CDR3 DNA: TGTGCCAGCAGTCCTACAGGGGGCCGTCAGCCCCAGCATTTT.

A word on this clonotype: Because it lacks the conserved phenylalanine or tryptophan at the end, this CDR3 is likely a read error. The chain links TRBV5-1 to TRBJ2-3; 9 nucleotides line up with TRBD1. The germline V gene encodes CDR1 SGHRS and CDR2 YFSETQ. J was trimmed by 1 base and V by 3 bases; bases with no gene match: 3. The CDR3 runs 15 residues. The DNA of the CDR3 is TGCGCCAGCAGCTGGGGACAGGGCGGCACAGATACGCAGTATTCT. As protein: CASSWGQGGTDTQYS.

In this sample, this clonotype turned up many times. CDR3 in amino acids: CASSQVNRANEAFF. The CDR3 DNA sequence: TGTGCCAGCAGCCAAGTCAACAGGGCCAATGAAGCTTTCTTT. This chain joins TRBV3-1 and TRBJ1-1; D may be TRBD1 (6 bases). The germline gives CDR1 LGHDT, CDR2 YNNKEL (reference sequence). The CDR3 runs 14 residues. V lost 1 base and J lost 7, with 13 bases in between. Drawing the rest from reference TRBV3-1 and TRBJ1-1, the complete variable domain is DTAVSQTPKYLVTQMGNDKSIKCEQNLGHDTMYWYKQDSKKFLKIMFSYNNKELIINETVPNRFSPKSPDKAHLNLHINSLELGDSAVYFCASSQVNRANEAFFGQGTRLTVV.

The rearrangement links TRBV12-3 or TRBV12-4 to TRBJ1-2; a possible D gene is TRBD1 (5 bases). The CDR3 extends over 14 amino acids. V was trimmed by 5 bases and J by 6 bases, leaving 16 bases between them. CDR3 DNA sequence: TGTGCCAGCAGTGTACCTCCAGGGACTGATGGCTACACCTTC. Residues: CASSVPPGTDGYTF.

This clonotype occurred many times. The chain has TRBV27 and TRBJ2-2; 7 nucleotides line up with TRBD2. Germline values: CDR1 MNHEY, CDR2 SMNVEV (reference sequence). The CDR3 length is 16 residues. J was trimmed by 3 bases and V by 6 bases; bases with no gene match: 10. In DNA form, the CDR3 reads TGTGCCAGCAGCCATCGACTAGCCTCCGACACCGGGGAGCTGTTTTTT. This gives the protein CASSHRLASDTGELFF.

The sample holds many counts of this clonotype. J is TRBJ2-7 and V is TRBV10-2; TRBD2 matches 11 bases. Germline V gene sequence: CDR1 WSHSY, CDR2 SAAADI. With V trimmed by 6 bases and J by 8 bases, 12 bases remained unmatched. The CDR3 is 15 residues long. CDR3: CASSHGLAGLDKQYF. In DNA form, the CDR3 reads TGCGCCAGCAGCCACGGACTAGCGGGTCTGGATAAGCAGTACTTC.

This clonotype was counted between two and nine times. The chain couples TRBV27 to TRBJ2-5, with 9 bases that match TRBD2. V lost 4 bases and J lost 5; bases outside the gene matches: 14. CDR1 MNHEY and CDR2 SMNVEV come from the germline V gene (reference sequence). The CDR3 loop spans 17 amino acids. CDR3 coding DNA: TGTGCCAGCAGTTCGACACCCCCGGGACTAGCCTGGGAGACCCAGTACTTC. This translates into CASSSTPPGLAWETQYF.